This entry features one TCR beta chain sequence. Its target is not known. The V gene's germline CDR1 is ENHRY and CDR2 SYGVKD. V was clipped by 4 bases and J by 3 bases, with 11 bases between them. The CDR3 totals 14 residues. The assay was immunoSEQ multiplex PCR, and TCRdb's table has in-frame clones only and misses some. Of 10,000 to 15,000 clones in the sample, around nine tenths were seen once. The sample belongs to a study of untreated major depressive disorder. Notes on the study in general: Compared with controls, depressed patients showed more TRBV05-01 (Vbeta 5.1) usage in CD4+ T cells. Sequencing showed nonsignificant TRBV25-01 and TRBV02-01 differences matching flow cytometry. Private clones made up every subject's top five TRBV05-01 clones.

Patients scored at least 18 on the Hamilton Depression Scale with DSM-IV major depression. No major medical conditions, Axis I/II comorbidities, regular medication, or illicit drugs. The sample was CD4+ T cells from PBMCs. The receptor was isolated from a young woman with major depressive disorder. The chain recombines TRBV10-3 with TRBJ2-3; D remains unclear. The CDR3 spells CAISASRSTDTQYF. DNA of the CDR3: TGTGCCATCAGTGCAAGCAGAAGTACAGATACGCAGTATTTT.